This paragraph covers one T cell receptor beta chain sequence. The antigen remains undetermined. TCRdb re-called the 5' RACE reads and gives one entry per CDR3 protein, without DNA. The repertoire table contains about 260,000 distinct CDR3 sequences. These data originate in a study of T cells expressing NK-cell markers. Study at large: Sorted CD3+CD56+NKG2C+, CD3+CD56+NKG2C- and CD3+CD56-NKG2C+ T cells provided the TCR beta repertoires. Eight donors were sequenced, seven testing HCMV-seropositive and one testing seronegative.

This CDR3 comprises 13 residues. In germline, CDR1 is SGHKS, CDR2 YYEKEE (reference sequence). Study-wide findings and caveats: Specificity for HCMV among expanded NKG2C+ T cell clones was not established. About six donors showed dominant NKG2C+ clonotypes comprising roughly 1.0-7.0% of their CD8+ T cells.

The rearrangement links TRBV5-5 to TRBJ2-1. Sequenced sample: blood T cells: a sorted CD56 or NKG2C T cell subset, CD4+ or CD8+ T cells, or bulk PBMC T cells (not recorded which). This TCR was sampled from a woman aged 18-69 years in good health. The CDR3 loop reads CASLHTIGGEQFF.